The clone carrying this T cell receptor (beta chain) was found a few times. As yet, its antigen is unknown. This sample stems from a study of CD8 T cells in ankylosing spondylitis. Findings and caveats of the study: What seemed typical of ankylosing spondylitis blood was a TCR beta motif built from several highly homologous variants. Disease-linked clones bore a CD8+ phenotype, appearing relatively rarely in peripheral blood.

Construction of TCR beta libraries was performed using quantitative 5'-RACE with molecular barcodes. TCRdb independently ran MiXCR on the 5' RACE reads; one entry per CDR3 protein. Of 670,000 or so distinct CDR3 sequences listed, 15% to 20% are singletons. The V and J ends lost 3 bases and 3 bases, in that order; junction bases with no gene match: 8. Germline V gives CDR1 SGHTA, CDR2 FQGTGA. CDR3 length equals 16 residues. Sequenced material: blood, either unsorted or a sorted T cell fraction (not recorded which). This chain connects TRBV7-3 to TRBJ2-1, with 7 bases lining up with TRBD2. This receptor was taken from a male donor with ankylosing spondylitis. The CDR3 loop is CASSLSAGEVYNEQFF. The CDR3 DNA follows: TGTGCCAGCAGCTTGAGCGCGGGAGAAGTCTACAATGAGCAGTTCTTC.